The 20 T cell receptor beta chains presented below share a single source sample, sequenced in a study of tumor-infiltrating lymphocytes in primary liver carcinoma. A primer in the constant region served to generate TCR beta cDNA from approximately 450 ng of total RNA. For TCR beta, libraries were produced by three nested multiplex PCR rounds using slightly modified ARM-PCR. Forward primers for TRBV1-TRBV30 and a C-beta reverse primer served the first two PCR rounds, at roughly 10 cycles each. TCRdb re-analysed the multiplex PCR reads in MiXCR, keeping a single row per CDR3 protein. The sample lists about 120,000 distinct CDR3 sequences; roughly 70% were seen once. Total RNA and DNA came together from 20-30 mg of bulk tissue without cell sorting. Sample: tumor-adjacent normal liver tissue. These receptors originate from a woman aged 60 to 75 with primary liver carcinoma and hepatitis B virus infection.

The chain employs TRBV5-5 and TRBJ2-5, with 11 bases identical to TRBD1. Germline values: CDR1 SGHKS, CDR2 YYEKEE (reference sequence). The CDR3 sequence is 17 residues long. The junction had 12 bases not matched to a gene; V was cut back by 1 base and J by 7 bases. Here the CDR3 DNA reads TGTGCCAGCAGCTTGAAGGTTTCGGGACAGGGGGATGTGACCCAGTACTTC. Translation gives CASSLKVSGQGDVTQYF.

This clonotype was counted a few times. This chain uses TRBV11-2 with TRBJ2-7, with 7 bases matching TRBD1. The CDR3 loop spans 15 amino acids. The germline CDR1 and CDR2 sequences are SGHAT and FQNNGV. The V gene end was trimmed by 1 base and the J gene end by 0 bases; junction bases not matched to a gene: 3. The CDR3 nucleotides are TGTGCCAGCAGCTTAGCGGGACAGCCCTCCTACGAGCAGTACTTC. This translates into CASSLAGQPSYEQYF.

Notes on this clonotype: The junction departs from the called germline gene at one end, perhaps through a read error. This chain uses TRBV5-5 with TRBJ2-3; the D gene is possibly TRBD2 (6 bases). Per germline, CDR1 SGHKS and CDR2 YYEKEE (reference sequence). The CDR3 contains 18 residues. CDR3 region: CASSLCGIGSYSTDMQYF. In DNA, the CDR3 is TGTGCCAGCAGCTTGTGCGGGATAGGGTCCTACTCCACAGATATGCAGTATTTT.

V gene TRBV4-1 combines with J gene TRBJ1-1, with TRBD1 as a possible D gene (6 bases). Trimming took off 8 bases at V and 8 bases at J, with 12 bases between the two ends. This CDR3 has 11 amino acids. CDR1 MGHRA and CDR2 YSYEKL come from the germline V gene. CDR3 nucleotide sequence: TGCGCCAGCCTGGGACATGGCGAAGCTTTCTTT. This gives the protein CASLGHGEAFF.

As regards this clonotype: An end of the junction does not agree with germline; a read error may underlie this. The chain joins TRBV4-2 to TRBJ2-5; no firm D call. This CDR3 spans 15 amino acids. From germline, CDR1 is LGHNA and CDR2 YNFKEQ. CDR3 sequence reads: CTSSQDLVARETQYF. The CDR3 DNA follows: TGTACCAGCAGCCAAGATCTGGTCGCGCGGGAGACCCAGTACTTC.

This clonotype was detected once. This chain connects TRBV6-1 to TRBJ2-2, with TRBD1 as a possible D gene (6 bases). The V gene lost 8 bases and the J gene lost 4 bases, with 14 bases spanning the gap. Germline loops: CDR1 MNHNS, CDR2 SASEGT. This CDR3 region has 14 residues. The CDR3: CASCRGGSTGELFF. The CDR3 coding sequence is TGTGCCAGCTGCAGAGGGGGTAGCACCGGGGAGCTGTTTTTT.

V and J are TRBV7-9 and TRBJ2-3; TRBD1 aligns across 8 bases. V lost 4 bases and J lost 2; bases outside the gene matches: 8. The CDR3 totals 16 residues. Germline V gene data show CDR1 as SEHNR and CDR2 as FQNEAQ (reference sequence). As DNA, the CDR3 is TGTGCCAGCAGCTACATACCGGGACAGGACACAGATACGCAGTATTTT. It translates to CASSYIPGQDTDTQYF.

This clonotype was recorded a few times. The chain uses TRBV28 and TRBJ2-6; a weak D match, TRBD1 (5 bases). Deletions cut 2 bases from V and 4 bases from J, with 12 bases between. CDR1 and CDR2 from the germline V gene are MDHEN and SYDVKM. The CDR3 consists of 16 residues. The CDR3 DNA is TGTGCCAGCAGTTTAAATCCAGGGTTCGGGGCCAACGTCCTGACTTTC. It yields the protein CASSLNPGFGANVLTF.

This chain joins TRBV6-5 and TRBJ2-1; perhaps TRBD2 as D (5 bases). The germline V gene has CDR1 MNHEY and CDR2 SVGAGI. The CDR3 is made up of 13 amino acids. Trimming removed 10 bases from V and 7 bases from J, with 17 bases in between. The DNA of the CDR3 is TGTGCCATCTGTTACCCTAGCAGTAATGAGCAGTTCTTC. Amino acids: CAICYPSSNEQFF.

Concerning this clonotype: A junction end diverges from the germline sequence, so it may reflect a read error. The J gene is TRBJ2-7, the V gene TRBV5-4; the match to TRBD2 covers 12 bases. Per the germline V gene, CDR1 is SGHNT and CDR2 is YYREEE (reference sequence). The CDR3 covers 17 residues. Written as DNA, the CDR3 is TGTGCCCGCAGCCCAGGGCTAGCGGGAGGGCTCGACTACGAGCTGTACTTC. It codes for CARSPGLAGGLDYELYF.

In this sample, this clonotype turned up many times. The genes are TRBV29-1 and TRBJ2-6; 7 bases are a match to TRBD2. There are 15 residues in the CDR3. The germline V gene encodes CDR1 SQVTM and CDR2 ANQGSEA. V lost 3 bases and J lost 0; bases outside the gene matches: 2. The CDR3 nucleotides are TGCAGCGTTGATGGCGGGAGCTCTGGGGCCAACGTCCTGACTTTC. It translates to CSVDGGSSGANVLTF.

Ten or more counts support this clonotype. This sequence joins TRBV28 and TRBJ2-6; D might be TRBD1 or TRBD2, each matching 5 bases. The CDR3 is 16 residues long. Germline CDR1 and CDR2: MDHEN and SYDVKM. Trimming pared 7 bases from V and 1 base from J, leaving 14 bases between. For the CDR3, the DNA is TGTGCCAGCATCCGGGGCGGGCAATCTGGGGCCAACGTCCTGACTTTC. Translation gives CASIRGGQSGANVLTF.

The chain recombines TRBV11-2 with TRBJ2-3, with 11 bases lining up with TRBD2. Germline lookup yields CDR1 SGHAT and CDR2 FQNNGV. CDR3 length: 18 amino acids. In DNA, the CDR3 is TGTGCTGGCAGCTTCCGGACTAGCGGGTCCCTCCCCACAGATACGCAGTATTTT. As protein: CAGSFRTSGSLPTDTQYF. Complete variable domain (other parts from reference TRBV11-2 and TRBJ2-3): EAGVAQSPRYKIIEKRQSVAFWCNPISGHATLYWYQQILGQGPKLLIQFQNNGVVDDSQLPKDRFSAERLKGVDSTLKIQPAKLEDSAVYLCAGSFRTSGSLPTDTQYFGPGTRLTVL.

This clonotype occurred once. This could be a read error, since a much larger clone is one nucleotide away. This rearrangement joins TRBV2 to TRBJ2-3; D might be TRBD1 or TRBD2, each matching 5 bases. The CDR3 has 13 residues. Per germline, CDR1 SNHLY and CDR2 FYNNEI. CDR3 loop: CVSSEGRKDTQYF. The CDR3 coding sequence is TGTGTCAGCAGTGAGGGGAGAAAAGATACGCAGTATTTT.

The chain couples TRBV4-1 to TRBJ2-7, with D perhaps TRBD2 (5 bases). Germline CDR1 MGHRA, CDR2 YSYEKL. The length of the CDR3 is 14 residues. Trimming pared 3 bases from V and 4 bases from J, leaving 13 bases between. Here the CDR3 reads CASSHTGMGYEQYF. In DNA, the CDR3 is TGCGCCAGCAGCCACACCGGGATGGGGTACGAGCAGTACTTC.

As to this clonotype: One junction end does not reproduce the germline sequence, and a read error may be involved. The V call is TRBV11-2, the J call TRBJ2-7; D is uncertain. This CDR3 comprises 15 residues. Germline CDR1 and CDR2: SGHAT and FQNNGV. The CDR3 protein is CASSFSRETSYEQYF. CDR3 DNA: TGTGCCAGCAGCTTTAGTAGGGAAACCTCCTACGAACAGTACTTC.

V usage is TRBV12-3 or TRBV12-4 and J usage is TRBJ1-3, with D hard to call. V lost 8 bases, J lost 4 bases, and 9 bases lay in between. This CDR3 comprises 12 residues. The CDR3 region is CASCAQGNTIYF. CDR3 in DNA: TGTGCCAGCTGTGCACAGGGAAACACCATATATTTT.

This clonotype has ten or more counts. CDR3: CSVEAGGERGYTF. CDR3 nucleotides: TGCAGCGTTGAGGCGGGGGGCGAAAGGGGCTACACCTTC. V and J are TRBV29-1 and TRBJ1-2; TRBD1 might be the D (6 bases). CDR1 SQVTM and CDR2 ANQGSEA come from the germline V gene. This CDR3 region has 13 residues. V lost 3 bases and J 8 bases, leaving 16 bases between the germline ends.

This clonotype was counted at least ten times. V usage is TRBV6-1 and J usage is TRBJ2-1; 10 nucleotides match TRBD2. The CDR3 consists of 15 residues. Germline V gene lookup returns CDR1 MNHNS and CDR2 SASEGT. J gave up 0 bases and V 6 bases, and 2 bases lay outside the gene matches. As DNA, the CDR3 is TGTGCCAGCAGGCTAGCGGGAGCCTCCTACAATGAGCAGTTCTTC. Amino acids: CASRLAGASYNEQFF.

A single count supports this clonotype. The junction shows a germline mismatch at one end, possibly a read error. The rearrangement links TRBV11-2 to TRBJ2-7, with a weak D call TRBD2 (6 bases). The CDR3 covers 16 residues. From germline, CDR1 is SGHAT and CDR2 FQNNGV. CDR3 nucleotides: TGTGCCAACAGCTACGGCGGGATGACCTCGGGAAGCGAACAGTACTTC. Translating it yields CANSYGGMTSGSEQYF.